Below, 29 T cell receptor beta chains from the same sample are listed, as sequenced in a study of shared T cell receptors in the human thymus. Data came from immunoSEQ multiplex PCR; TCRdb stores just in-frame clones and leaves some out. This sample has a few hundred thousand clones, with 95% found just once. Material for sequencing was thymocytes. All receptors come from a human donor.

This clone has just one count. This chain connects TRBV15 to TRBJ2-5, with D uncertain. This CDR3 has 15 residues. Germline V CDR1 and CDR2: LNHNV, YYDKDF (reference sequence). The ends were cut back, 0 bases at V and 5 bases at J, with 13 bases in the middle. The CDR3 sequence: CATSRDFGSVETQYF. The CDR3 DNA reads TGTGCCACCAGCAGAGATTTCGGATCAGTGGAGACCCAGTACTTC.

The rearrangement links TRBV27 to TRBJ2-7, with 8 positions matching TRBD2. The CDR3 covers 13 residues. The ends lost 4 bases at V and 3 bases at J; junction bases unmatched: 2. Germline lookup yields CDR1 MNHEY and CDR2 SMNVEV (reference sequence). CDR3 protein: CASSSGTSYEQYF. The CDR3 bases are TGTGCCAGCAGTTCCGGGACTAGCTACGAGCAGTACTTC.

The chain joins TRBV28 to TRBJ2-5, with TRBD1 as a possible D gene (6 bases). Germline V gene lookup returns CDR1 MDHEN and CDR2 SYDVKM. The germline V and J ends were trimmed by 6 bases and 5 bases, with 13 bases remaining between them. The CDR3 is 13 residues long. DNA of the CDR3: TGTGCCAGCAGGCGAACAGGGTTCGAGACCCAGTACTTC. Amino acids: CASRRTGFETQYF.

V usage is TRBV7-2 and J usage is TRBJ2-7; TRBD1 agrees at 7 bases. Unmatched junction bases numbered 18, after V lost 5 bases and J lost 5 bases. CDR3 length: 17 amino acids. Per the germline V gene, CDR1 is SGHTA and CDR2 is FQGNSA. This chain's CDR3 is CASSPNRTGWPYHEQYF. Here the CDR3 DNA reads TGTGCCAGCAGCCCAAATAGGACAGGTTGGCCGTACCACGAGCAGTACTTC.

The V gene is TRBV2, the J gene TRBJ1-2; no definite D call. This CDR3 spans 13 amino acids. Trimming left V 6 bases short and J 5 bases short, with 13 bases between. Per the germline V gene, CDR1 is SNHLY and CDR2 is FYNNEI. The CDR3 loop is CASSRRRCYGYTF. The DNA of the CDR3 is TGTGCCAGCAGCCGTCGGAGATGTTATGGCTACACCTTC. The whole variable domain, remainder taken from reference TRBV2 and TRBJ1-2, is EPEVTQTPSHQVTQMGQEVILRCVPISNHLYFYWYRQILGQKVEFLVSFYNNEISEKSEIFDDQFSVERPDGSNFTLKIRSTKLEDSAMYFCASSRRRCYGYTFGSGTRLTVV.

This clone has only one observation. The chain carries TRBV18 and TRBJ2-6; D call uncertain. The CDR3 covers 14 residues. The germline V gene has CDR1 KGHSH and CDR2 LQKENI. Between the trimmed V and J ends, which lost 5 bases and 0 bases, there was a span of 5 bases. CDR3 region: CASSSGSGANVLTF. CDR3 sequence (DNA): TGTGCCAGCTCATCGGGCTCTGGGGCCAACGTCCTGACTTTC. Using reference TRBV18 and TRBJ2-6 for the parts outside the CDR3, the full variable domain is NAGVMQNPRHLVRRRGQEARLRCSPMKGHSHVYWYRQLPEEGLKFMVYLQKENIIDESGMPKERFSAEFPKEGPSILRIQQVVRGDSAAYFCASSSGSGANVLTFGAGSRLTVL.

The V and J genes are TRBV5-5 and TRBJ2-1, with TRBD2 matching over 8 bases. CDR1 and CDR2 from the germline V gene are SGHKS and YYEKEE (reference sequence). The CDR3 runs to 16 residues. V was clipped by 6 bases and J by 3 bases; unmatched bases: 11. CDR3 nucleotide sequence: TGTGCCAGCACTGCGGGACTAGTTGTTGGCTACAATGAGCAGTTCTTC. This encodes CASTAGLVVGYNEQFF. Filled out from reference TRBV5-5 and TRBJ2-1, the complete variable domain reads DAGVTQSPTHLIKTRGQQVTLRCSPISGHKSVSWYQQVLGQGPQFIFQYYEKEERGRGNFPDRFSARQFPNYSSELNVNALLLGDSALYLCASTAGLVVGYNEQFFGPGTRLTVL.

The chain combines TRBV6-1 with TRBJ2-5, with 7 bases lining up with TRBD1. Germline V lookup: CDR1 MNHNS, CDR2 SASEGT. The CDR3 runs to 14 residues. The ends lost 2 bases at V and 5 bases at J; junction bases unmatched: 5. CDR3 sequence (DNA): TGTGCCAGCAGTGAAAGTAGGGGGCTGGAGACCCAGTACTTC. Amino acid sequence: CASSESRGLETQYF.

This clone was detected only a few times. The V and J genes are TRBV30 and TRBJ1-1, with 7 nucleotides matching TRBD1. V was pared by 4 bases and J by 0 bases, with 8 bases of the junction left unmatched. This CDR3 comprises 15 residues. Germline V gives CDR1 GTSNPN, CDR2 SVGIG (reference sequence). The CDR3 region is CAWISGQVMNTEAFF. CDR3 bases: TGTGCCTGGATCTCTGGACAGGTCATGAACACTGAAGCTTTCTTT.

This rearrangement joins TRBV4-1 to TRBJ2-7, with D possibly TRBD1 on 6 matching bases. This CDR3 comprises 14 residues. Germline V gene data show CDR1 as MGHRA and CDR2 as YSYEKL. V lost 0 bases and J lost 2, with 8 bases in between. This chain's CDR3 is CASSQDHRAYEQYF. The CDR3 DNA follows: TGCGCCAGCAGCCAAGATCACAGGGCCTACGAGCAGTACTTC.

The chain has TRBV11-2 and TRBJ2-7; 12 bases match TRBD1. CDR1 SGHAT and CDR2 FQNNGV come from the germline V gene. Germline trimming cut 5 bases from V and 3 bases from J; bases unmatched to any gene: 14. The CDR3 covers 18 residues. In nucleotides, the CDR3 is TGTGCCAGCAGCGACCGGGACAGGGGGCAAATTTTAGTCTACGAGCAGTACTTC. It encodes CASSDRDRGQILVYEQYF.

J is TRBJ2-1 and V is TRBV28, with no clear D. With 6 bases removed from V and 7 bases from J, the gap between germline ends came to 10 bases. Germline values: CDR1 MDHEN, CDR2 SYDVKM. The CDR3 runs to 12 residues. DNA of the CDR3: TGTGCCAGCAGGTTACTATTAAATGAGCAGTTCTTC. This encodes CASRLLLNEQFF.

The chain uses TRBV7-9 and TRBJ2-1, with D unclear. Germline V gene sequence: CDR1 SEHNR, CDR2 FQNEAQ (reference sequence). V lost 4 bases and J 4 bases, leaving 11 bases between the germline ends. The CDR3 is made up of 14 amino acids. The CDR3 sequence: CASSSEAPYNEQFF. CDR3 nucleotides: TGTGCCAGCAGCTCAGAAGCACCGTACAATGAGCAGTTCTTC.

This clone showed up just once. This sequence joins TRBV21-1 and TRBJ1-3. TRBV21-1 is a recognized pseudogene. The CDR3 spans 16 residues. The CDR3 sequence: CASSARGSLVGNTIYF. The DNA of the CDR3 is TGTGCCAGCAGCGCCCGGGGCTCACTCGTTGGAAACACCATATATTTT.

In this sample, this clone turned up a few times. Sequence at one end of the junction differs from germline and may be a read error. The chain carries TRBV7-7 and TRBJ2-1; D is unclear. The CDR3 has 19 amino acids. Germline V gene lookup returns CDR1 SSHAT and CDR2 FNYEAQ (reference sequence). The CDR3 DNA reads TGTGCTAGCAGCTTAGCCCCCTTGGCTGACCGACTCTCCTACAATGAGCAGTTCTTC. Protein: CASSLAPLADRLSYNEQFF.

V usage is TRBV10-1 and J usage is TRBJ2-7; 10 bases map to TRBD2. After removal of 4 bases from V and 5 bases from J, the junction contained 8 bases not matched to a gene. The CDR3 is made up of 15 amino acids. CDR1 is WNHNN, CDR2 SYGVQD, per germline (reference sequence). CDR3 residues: CASSVKASGSHEQYF. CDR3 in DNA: TGCGCCAGCAGTGTGAAGGCTAGCGGGAGCCACGAGCAGTACTTC.

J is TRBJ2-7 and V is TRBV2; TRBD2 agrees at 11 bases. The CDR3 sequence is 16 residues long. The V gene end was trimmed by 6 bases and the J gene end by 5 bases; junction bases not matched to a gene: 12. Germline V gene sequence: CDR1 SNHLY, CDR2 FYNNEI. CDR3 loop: CASRGGPSGRLHEQYF. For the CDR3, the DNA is TGTGCCAGCAGAGGGGGGCCTAGCGGGAGGTTGCACGAGCAGTACTTC.

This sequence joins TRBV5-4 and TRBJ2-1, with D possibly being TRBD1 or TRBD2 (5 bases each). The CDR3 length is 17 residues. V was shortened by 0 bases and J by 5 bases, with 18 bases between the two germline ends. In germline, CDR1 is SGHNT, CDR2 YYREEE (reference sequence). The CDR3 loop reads CASSLAGWAGLNNEQFF. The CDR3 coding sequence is TGTGCCAGCAGCTTGGCGGGATGGGCAGGGCTCAACAATGAGCAGTTCTTC.

CDR3: CASSLRTDSGREQYF. CDR3 nucleotide sequence: TGTGCCAGCAGCCTACGGACGGACTCCGGGCGCGAGCAGTACTTC. V gene TRBV13 combines with J gene TRBJ2-7, with TRBD2 as a possible D gene (5 bases). The CDR3 extends over 15 amino acids. Germline V lookup: CDR1 PRHDT, CDR2 FYEKMQ (reference sequence). Trimming stripped 5 bases from V and 6 bases from J, with 20 bases between.

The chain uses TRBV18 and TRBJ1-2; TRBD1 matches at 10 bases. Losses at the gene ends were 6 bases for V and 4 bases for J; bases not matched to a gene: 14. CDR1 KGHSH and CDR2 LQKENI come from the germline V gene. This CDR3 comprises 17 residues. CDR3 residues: CASSRSRGTGVPYGYTF. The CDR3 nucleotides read TGTGCCAGCTCTCGTAGTCGTGGGACAGGGGTCCCCTATGGCTACACCTTC.

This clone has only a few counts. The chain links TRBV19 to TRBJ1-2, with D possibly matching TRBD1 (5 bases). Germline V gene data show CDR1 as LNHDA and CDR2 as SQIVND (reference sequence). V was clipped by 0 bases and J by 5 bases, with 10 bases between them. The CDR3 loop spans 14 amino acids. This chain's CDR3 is CASSIDRTPYGYTF. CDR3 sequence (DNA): TGTGCCAGTAGTATAGACCGGACACCTTATGGCTACACCTTC.

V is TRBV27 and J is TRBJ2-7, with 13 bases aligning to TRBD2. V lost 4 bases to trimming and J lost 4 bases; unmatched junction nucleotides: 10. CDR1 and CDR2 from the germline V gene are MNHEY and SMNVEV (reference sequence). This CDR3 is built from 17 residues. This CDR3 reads CASSSAGPGLAGYEQYF. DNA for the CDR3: TGTGCCAGCAGTTCCGCCGGGCCGGGACTAGCGGGGTACGAGCAGTACTTC.

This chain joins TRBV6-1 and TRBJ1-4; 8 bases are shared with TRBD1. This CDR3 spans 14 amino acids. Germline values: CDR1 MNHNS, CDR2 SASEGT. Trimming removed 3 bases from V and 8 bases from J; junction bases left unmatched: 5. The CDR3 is CASSDRGRSEKLFF. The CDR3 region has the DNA TGTGCCAGCAGTGACAGGGGGCGATCGGAAAAACTGTTTTTT.

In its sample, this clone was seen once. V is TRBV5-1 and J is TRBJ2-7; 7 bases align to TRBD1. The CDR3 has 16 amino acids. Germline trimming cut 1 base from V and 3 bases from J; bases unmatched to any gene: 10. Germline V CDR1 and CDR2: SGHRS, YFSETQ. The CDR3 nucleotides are TGCGCCAGCAGCTTGAGGAGACCCCAGGGGGACTACGAGCAGTACTTC. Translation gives CASSLRRPQGDYEQYF.

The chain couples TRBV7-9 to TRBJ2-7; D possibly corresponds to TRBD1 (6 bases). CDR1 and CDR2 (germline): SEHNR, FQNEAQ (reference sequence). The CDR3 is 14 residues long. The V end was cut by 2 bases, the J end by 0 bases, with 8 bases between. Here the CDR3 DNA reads TGTGCCAGCAGCTTAACGGACAGCTCCTACGAGCAGTACTTC. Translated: CASSLTDSSYEQYF.

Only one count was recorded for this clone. The DNA of the CDR3 is TGTGCCAGCAGCTTAGAGGCAGGGCTGGATACGCAGTATTTT. The encoded protein is CASSLEAGLDTQYF. The chain is built from TRBV11-3 and TRBJ2-3, with D possibly matching TRBD1 (5 bases). CDR3 length: 14 amino acids. The germline CDR1 and CDR2 sequences are SGHNT and YENEEA. The ends were cut back, 0 bases at V and 6 bases at J, with 10 bases in the middle.

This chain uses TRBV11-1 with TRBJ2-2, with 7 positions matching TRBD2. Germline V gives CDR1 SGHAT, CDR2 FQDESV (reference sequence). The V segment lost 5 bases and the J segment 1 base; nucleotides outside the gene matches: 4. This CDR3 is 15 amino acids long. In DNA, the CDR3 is TGTGCCAGCAGCCTAGGGAGGGTGAACACCGGGGAGCTGTTTTTT. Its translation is CASSLGRVNTGELFF.

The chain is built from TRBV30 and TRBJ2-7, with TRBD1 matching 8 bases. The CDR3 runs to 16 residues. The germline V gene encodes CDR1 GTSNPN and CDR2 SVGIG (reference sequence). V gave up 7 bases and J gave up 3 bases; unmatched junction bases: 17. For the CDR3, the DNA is TGTGCCTTAAACTCGGACAGGGAGTTTTCGCTCTACGAGCAGTACTTC. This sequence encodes CALNSDREFSLYEQYF.

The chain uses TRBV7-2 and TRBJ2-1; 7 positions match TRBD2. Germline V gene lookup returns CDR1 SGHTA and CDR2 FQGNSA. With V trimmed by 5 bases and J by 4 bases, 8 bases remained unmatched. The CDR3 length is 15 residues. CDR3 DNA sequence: TGTGCCAGCAGCCTCCCCGGGGGAGGGTACAATGAGCAGTTCTTC. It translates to CASSLPGGGYNEQFF.